Presented here are 23 T cell receptor beta chains from one specimen sequenced in a study. One entry per CDR3 protein results from TCRdb running MiXCR on the RT-PCR reads. The table includes about 700,000 distinct CDR3 sequences, approximately 15% detected once. The sample was memory CD4+ T cells from blood. The receptors were gathered from a female donor in good health, serving as a healthy control.

V and J are TRBV15 and TRBJ2-6, with D unclear. This CDR3 comprises 15 residues. Germline CDR1 reads LNHNV; CDR2 reads YYDKDF (reference sequence). The V end lost 2 bases, the J end lost 0 bases, and 5 bases lay between the germline ends. The CDR3 DNA reads as TGTGCCACCAGCAGAACAGTCTCTGGGGCCAACGTCCTGACTTTC. It translates to CATSRTVSGANVLTF. The whole variable domain, filled in from reference TRBV15 and TRBJ2-6, reads DAMVIQNPRYQVTQFGKPVTLSCSQTLNHNVMYWYQQKSSQAPKLLFHYYDKDFNNEADTPDNFQSRRPNTSFCFLDIRSPGLGDTAMYLCATSRTVSGANVLTFGAGSRLTVL.

This clonotype was detected only a few times. This chain uses TRBV7-2 with TRBJ1-1, with D unresolved. The germline V gene encodes CDR1 SGHTA and CDR2 FQGNSA. CDR3 length: 14 amino acids. With 4 bases removed from V and 0 bases from J, the gap between germline ends came to 9 bases. DNA of the CDR3: TGTGCCAGCAGCTCAAGCGGTATGAACACTGAAGCTTTCTTT. This sequence encodes CASSSSGMNTEAFF.

The CDR3: CASSSFLDRGPYNEQFF. The DNA for the CDR3 is TGCGCCAGCAGCTCCTTTTTGGACAGGGGCCCCTACAATGAGCAGTTCTTC. The J gene is TRBJ2-1, the V gene TRBV5-1, with 9 bases that match TRBD1. The J segment lost 2 bases and the V segment lost 3 bases, leaving 9 bases of the junction unmatched. CDR1 SGHRS and CDR2 YFSETQ come from the germline V gene. There are 17 residues in the CDR3.

This chain joins TRBV12-3 or TRBV12-4 and TRBJ1-2; TRBD1 aligns across 10 bases. The CDR3 totals 15 residues. J gave up 6 bases and V 5 bases, and 9 bases lay outside the gene matches. The CDR3 DNA follows: TGTGCCAGCAGTGACCCGGGACAGGGGTTGAATGGCTACACCTTC. This encodes CASSDPGQGLNGYTF.

In this sample, this clonotype turned up many times. The chain links TRBV20-1 to TRBJ2-7; no firm D call. Germline V gives CDR1 DFQATT, CDR2 SNEGSKA (reference sequence). The CDR3 extends over 12 amino acids. Trimming removed 3 bases from V and 6 bases from J, with 12 bases in between. The CDR3 reads CSASVGGPEQYF. The CDR3 DNA is TGCAGTGCTAGTGTCGGTGGCCCCGAGCAGTACTTC.

J is TRBJ1-5 and V is TRBV19, with 7 bases that match TRBD1. CDR3 length: 15 amino acids. The V and J ends lost 7 bases and 3 bases, in that order; junction bases with no gene match: 9. Germline CDR1 reads LNHDA; CDR2 reads SQIVND (reference sequence). In DNA form, the CDR3 reads TGTGCCAGTACCATGGGTCAGGGGGTCAATCAGCCCCAGCATTTT. Protein sequence: CASTMGQGVNQPQHF.

There are a few counts of this clonotype. The chain uses TRBV3-1 and TRBJ2-3; D not resolved. V was clipped by 2 bases and J by 5 bases, with 17 bases between them. Germline CDR1 reads LGHDT; CDR2 reads YNNKEL (reference sequence). The CDR3 spans 16 residues. DNA for the CDR3: TGTGCCAGCAGCCAAAACTCGCTAGTCGAAGAAGATACGCAGTATTTT. This translates into CASSQNSLVEEDTQYF.

A word on this clonotype: The germline gene is not matched at one end of the junction; a read error may be the cause. The chain recombines TRBV24-1 with TRBJ2-1, with 14 bases that match TRBD2. In germline, CDR1 is KGHDR, CDR2 SFDVKD. The CDR3 is made up of 18 amino acids. CDR3 protein: CVTSDSSGTSGSRNEQFF. The CDR3 region has the DNA TGTGTCACCAGTGATAGCTCCGGGACTAGCGGGAGTCGCAATGAGCAGTTCTTC.

This clonotype was counted at least ten times. The gene calls are TRBV18 and TRBJ1-1; D might be TRBD1 (5 bases). V lost 4 bases and J lost 1, with 7 bases in between. The CDR3 runs 13 residues. From germline, CDR1 is KGHSH and CDR2 LQKENI. The CDR3, as DNA: TGTGCCAGCTCACACCAGGGGAACACTGAAGCTTTCTTT. Translating gives CASSHQGNTEAFF.

This clonotype was seen at least ten times. V gene TRBV11-2 combines with J gene TRBJ2-1; D possibly corresponds to TRBD2 (6 bases). The CDR3 extends over 14 amino acids. CDR1 is SGHAT, CDR2 FQNNGV, per germline. V lost 1 base to trimming and J lost 10 bases, with 14 bases between them. The CDR3 nucleotides read TGTGCCAGCAGCTTAGGCGGGATAGTCAAGGAGCAGTTCTTC. It specifies CASSLGGIVKEQFF.

This clonotype was observed a few times. This chain joins TRBV28 and TRBJ2-5; the D is unclear. Looked up from germline, CDR1 is MDHEN and CDR2 is SYDVKM. V was pared by 4 bases and J by 5 bases, with 17 bases between. The CDR3 spans 15 residues. CDR3 amino acids: CASSSLATVLETQYF. As DNA, the CDR3 is TGTGCCAGCAGTTCATTAGCTACGGTGTTGGAGACCCAGTACTTC.

The chain employs TRBV5-6 and TRBJ1-1; tentative D call: TRBD1 (6 bases). The CDR3 has 14 residues. Trimming left V 4 bases short and J 6 bases short, with 16 bases between. CDR1 is SGHDT, CDR2 YYEEEE, per germline. The CDR3 here is CASSPPGGGSEAFF. CDR3 nucleotide sequence: TGTGCCAGCAGCCCCCCGGGGGGCGGGTCTGAAGCTTTCTTT.

This clonotype was counted many times. This chain uses TRBV7-9 with TRBJ2-7; 9 nucleotides line up with TRBD1. The CDR3 runs to 14 residues. Looked up from germline, CDR1 is SEHNR and CDR2 is FQNEAQ (reference sequence). V shed 4 bases and J 4 bases; nucleotides not matched to a gene: 5. The CDR3 protein is CASSSGTGWYEQYF. The CDR3 nucleotides read TGTGCCAGCAGCTCCGGGACAGGGTGGTACGAGCAGTACTTC.

This clonotype occurred a few times. As DNA, the CDR3 is TGTGCCAGCAGGCCTTTGATCCTGAACACTGAAGCTTTCTTT. Its translation is CASRPLILNTEAFF. The chain combines TRBV6-2 or TRBV6-3 with TRBJ1-1; no clear D gene. CDR3 length: 14 residues. The V end lost 6 bases, the J end lost 0 bases, and 11 bases lay between the germline ends. Germline-derived CDR1 and CDR2 are MNHEY and SVGEGT.

The sample holds many counts of this clonotype. The chain is built from TRBV20-1 and TRBJ2-3; TRBD2 matches at 8 bases. The V gene end was trimmed by 5 bases and the J gene end by 0 bases; junction bases not matched to a gene: 7. CDR1 is DFQATT, CDR2 SNEGSKA, per germline (reference sequence). The CDR3 contains 15 residues. The CDR3 spells CSAPYLAGSTDTQYF. CDR3 nucleotide sequence: TGCAGTGCTCCTTACTTAGCGGGGAGCACAGATACGCAGTATTTT.

This chain links TRBV29-1 with TRBJ2-1; the match to TRBD2 covers 10 bases. In germline, CDR1 is SQVTM, CDR2 ANQGSEA. The CDR3 extends over 15 amino acids. After removal of 4 bases from V and 2 bases from J, the junction contained 5 bases not matched to a gene. The CDR3: CSVGVSGGPYNEQFF. CDR3 nucleotide sequence: TGCAGCGTTGGTGTTAGCGGGGGGCCCTACAATGAGCAGTTCTTC.

The rearrangement uses TRBV5-1 and TRBJ2-1; 13 nucleotides agree with TRBD2. After removal of 8 bases from V and 2 bases from J, the junction contained 13 bases not matched to a gene. CDR1 SGHRS and CDR2 YFSETQ come from the germline V gene. This CDR3 comprises 18 residues. The CDR3 region is CASGAGLAGERTYNEQFF. CDR3 DNA: TGCGCCAGTGGAGCCGGACTAGCGGGGGAAAGGACCTACAATGAGCAGTTCTTC. Based on the CDR3 plus reference TRBV5-1 and TRBJ2-1, the full variable domain is KAGVTQTPRYLIKTRGQQVTLSCSPISGHRSVSWYQQTPGQGLQFLFEYFSETQRNKGNFPGRFSGRQFSNSRSEMNVSTLELGDSALYLCASGAGLAGERTYNEQFFGPGTRLTVL.

This chain uses TRBV28 with TRBJ1-3; D is unclear. Germline V gene data show CDR1 as MDHEN and CDR2 as SYDVKM. This CDR3 spans 15 amino acids. The ends were cut back, 7 bases at V and 0 bases at J, with 13 bases in the middle. The CDR3 region is CASKPGGSSGNTIYF. For the CDR3, the DNA is TGTGCCAGCAAGCCGGGCGGGAGCTCTGGAAACACCATATATTTT.

The table lists this clonotype with a few counts. This chain connects TRBV25-1 to TRBJ2-7; D is perhaps TRBD2 (6 bases). Deletions cut 2 bases from V and 7 bases from J, with 15 bases between. The germline CDR1 and CDR2 sequences are MGHDK and SYGVNS. The CDR3 consists of 14 residues. The CDR3 reads CASSETGTSKEQYF. The DNA of the CDR3 is TGTGCCAGCAGTGAAACAGGTACTAGCAAAGAGCAGTACTTC.

This clonotype was detected only a few times. This sequence joins TRBV29-1 and TRBJ2-1; 8 bases are shared with TRBD2. Germline V CDR1 and CDR2: SQVTM, ANQGSEA. J was trimmed by 8 bases and V by 6 bases; bases with no gene match: 9. The CDR3 has 13 amino acids. The CDR3 sequence is CSVGSGRDDEQFF. For the CDR3, the DNA is TGCAGCGTCGGTTCCGGGAGGGATGATGAGCAGTTCTTC.

This clonotype appeared many times. This chain links TRBV11-2 with TRBJ2-3; possible D gene TRBD2, 6 bases. Per the germline V gene, CDR1 is SGHAT and CDR2 is FQNNGV. V was clipped by 3 bases and J by 4 bases, with 14 bases between them. The CDR3 runs to 15 residues. Written as DNA, the CDR3 is TGTGCCAGCAGCTTCGGGGGATCTTGGTCAGATACGCAGTATTTT. This encodes CASSFGGSWSDTQYF.

The sample holds a few counts of this clonotype. The chain employs TRBV2 and TRBJ1-6; no clear D gene. V lost 4 bases and J lost 9, with 13 bases in between. Germline V gene lookup returns CDR1 SNHLY and CDR2 FYNNEI. This CDR3 is 14 amino acids long. CDR3 loop: CASSGTIEPSPLHF. The CDR3, as DNA: TGTGCCAGCAGTGGGACTATAGAACCTTCACCCCTCCACTTT.

The sample holds a few counts of this clonotype. V is TRBV6-6 and J is TRBJ1-1, with D possibly matching TRBD1 (6 bases). This CDR3 spans 14 amino acids. V was shortened by 2 bases and J by 6 bases, with 13 bases between the two germline ends. The germline CDR1 and CDR2 sequences are MNHNY and SVGAGI (reference sequence). The CDR3 here is CASSYQGGRAEAFF. In DNA, the CDR3 is TGTGCCAGCAGTTACCAAGGGGGAAGAGCTGAAGCTTTCTTT.